A selection of T cell receptor beta chains follows, all from one sample in a study of T-cell reconstitution after alpha-beta-depleted transplantation in children. MiXCR, applied by TCRdb to the PCR reads, yields one record per CDR3 protein. The table has 250,000 to 300,000 distinct CDR3 sequences, roughly 8.2% seen once. Sequencing was performed on peripheral blood, taken 360 days after TCRalphabeta/CD19-depleted stem cell transplant. These receptors were obtained from a female patient between 2 and 15 years old who had a stem cell transplant for Fanconi anemia, so the T cells may come from the graft donor. The conserved cysteine and the conserved F or W are not part of the CDR3 here. A D gene is named only where the DNA matches it firmly.

v_call: TRBV5-1; d_call: TRBD1; j_call: TRBJ1-4; cdr3_aa: ASRRGGQGDEKLF
v_call: TRBV6-5; d_call: NA; j_call: TRBJ2-3; cdr3_aa: ASSWFGANTDTQY
v_call: TRBV5-1; d_call: TRBD2; j_call: TRBJ2-7; cdr3_aa: ASSFGLAVNYEQY
v_call: TRBV24-1; d_call: TRBD2; j_call: TRBJ2-1; cdr3_aa: ATSGTSSPYNEQF
v_call: TRBV7-9; d_call: NA; j_call: TRBJ2-3; cdr3_aa: ASSQRWGENTDTQY
v_call: TRBV5-1; d_call: NA; j_call: TRBJ1-2; cdr3_aa: ASSSPVDQGLVYGYT
v_call: TRBV27; d_call: NA; j_call: TRBJ2-5; cdr3_aa: ASSLFGSHQETQY
v_call: TRBV12-3/TRBV12-4; d_call: NA; j_call: TRBJ1-5; cdr3_aa: ASSLDPKAQPQH
v_call: TRBV11-2; d_call: NA; j_call: TRBJ2-3; cdr3_aa: ASSLKGDTQY
v_call: TRBV4-2; d_call: NA; j_call: TRBJ1-4; cdr3_aa: ASSPSARNRKTNEKLF
v_call: TRBV12-3/TRBV12-4; d_call: NA; j_call: TRBJ2-4; cdr3_aa: ASSLRRVMY
v_call: TRBV9; d_call: TRBD2; j_call: TRBJ2-1; cdr3_aa: ASSTVAGGPYNEQF
v_call: TRBV5-1; d_call: TRBD1; j_call: TRBJ2-7; cdr3_aa: ASSSAGGGNEQY
v_call: TRBV3-1; d_call: NA; j_call: TRBJ1-2; cdr3_aa: ASSQFGQDGYT
v_call: TRBV24-1; d_call: TRBD1; j_call: TRBJ1-1; cdr3_aa: AARDRGMNTEAF
v_call: TRBV15; d_call: NA; j_call: TRBJ2-1; cdr3_aa: ATSREALQYEQF
v_call: TRBV18; d_call: NA; j_call: TRBJ2-1; cdr3_aa: ASSPGGAQF
v_call: TRBV7-8; d_call: NA; j_call: TRBJ2-5; cdr3_aa: ASSLSRAEETQY
v_call: TRBV28; d_call: NA; j_call: TRBJ2-3; cdr3_aa: ASSSLASDTQY
v_call: TRBV29-1; d_call: TRBD1; j_call: TRBJ1-2; cdr3_aa: SVEPTGFGYT
v_call: TRBV7-9; d_call: NA; j_call: TRBJ1-1; cdr3_aa: ASSWREVTEAF
v_call: TRBV18; d_call: NA; j_call: TRBJ2-2; cdr3_aa: ASWGQDVPTGELF
v_call: TRBV12-3/TRBV12-4; d_call: NA; j_call: TRBJ2-5; cdr3_aa: ASSPRGAETQY
v_call: TRBV28; d_call: TRBD1; j_call: TRBJ1-2; cdr3_aa: ASTSQGRGGYT
v_call: TRBV5-1; d_call: NA; j_call: TRBJ2-3; cdr3_aa: ASSRAVPYTDTQY
v_call: TRBV21-1; d_call: NA; j_call: TRBJ2-5; cdr3_aa: ASSKQATQETQY
v_call: TRBV20-1; d_call: NA; j_call: TRBJ2-3; cdr3_aa: SAQATDTDTQY
v_call: TRBV6-1; d_call: NA; j_call: TRBJ2-4; cdr3_aa: ASTSWPGENIQY
v_call: TRBV7-2; d_call: TRBD2; j_call: TRBJ2-7; cdr3_aa: ASSLAGTSGKQY
v_call: TRBV5-5; d_call: NA; j_call: TRBJ2-1; cdr3_aa: ASSFESSYNEQF
v_call: TRBV9; d_call: NA; j_call: TRBJ2-7; cdr3_aa: ASSVEALPYEQY
v_call: TRBV5-1; d_call: TRBD2; j_call: TRBJ2-3; cdr3_aa: ASSLGPSGTTDTQY
v_call: TRBV4-2; d_call: NA; j_call: TRBJ1-4; cdr3_aa: ASSGGGKLF
v_call: TRBV10-3; d_call: NA; j_call: TRBJ1-2; cdr3_aa: ATRTEILANYGYT
v_call: TRBV5-1; d_call: NA; j_call: TRBJ2-2; cdr3_aa: ASSLYQGGPGELF
v_call: TRBV28; d_call: NA; j_call: TRBJ2-7; cdr3_aa: ASTTVPETQSYEQY
v_call: TRBV5-1; d_call: NA; j_call: TRBJ2-2; cdr3_aa: ASSYTTGELF
v_call: TRBV12-3/TRBV12-4; d_call: TRBD1; j_call: TRBJ2-3; cdr3_aa: ASSPPQGGGTDTQY
v_call: TRBV20-1; d_call: NA; j_call: TRBJ2-7; cdr3_aa: SASQERFYEQY
v_call: TRBV20-1; d_call: NA; j_call: TRBJ2-6; cdr3_aa: SASFQGARANVLT
v_call: TRBV28; d_call: TRBD1; j_call: TRBJ2-7; cdr3_aa: ASSLRGGQGHEQY
v_call: TRBV7-7; d_call: NA; j_call: TRBJ2-5; cdr3_aa: ASSLSWTIQETQY